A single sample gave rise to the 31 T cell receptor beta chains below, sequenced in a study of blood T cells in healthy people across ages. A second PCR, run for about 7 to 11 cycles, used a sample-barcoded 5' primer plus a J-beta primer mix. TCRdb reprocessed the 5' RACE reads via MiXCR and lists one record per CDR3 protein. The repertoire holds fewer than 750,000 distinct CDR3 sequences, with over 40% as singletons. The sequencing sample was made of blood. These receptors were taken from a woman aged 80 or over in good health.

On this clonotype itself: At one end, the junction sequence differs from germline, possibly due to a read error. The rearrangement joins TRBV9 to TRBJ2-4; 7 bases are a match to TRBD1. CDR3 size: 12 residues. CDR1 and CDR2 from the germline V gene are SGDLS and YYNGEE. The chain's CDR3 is CAGSFQGDIQYF. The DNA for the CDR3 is TGTGCCGGCAGCTTCCAGGGGGACATTCAGTACTTC.

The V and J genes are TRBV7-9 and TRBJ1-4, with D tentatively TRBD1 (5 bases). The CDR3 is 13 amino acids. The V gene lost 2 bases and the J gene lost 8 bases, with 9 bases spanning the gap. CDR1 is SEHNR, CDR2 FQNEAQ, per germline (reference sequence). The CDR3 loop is CASSLWGREKLFF. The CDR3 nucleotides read TGTGCCAGCAGCTTATGGGGACGGGAAAAACTGTTTTTT.

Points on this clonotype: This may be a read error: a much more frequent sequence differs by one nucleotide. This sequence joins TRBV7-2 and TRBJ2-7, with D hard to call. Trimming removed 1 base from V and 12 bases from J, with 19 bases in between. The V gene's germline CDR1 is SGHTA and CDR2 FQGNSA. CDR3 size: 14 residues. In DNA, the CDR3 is TGTGCCAGCAGCTTAGGGTCTAGTGTGGCTTCAATGTACTTC. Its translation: CASSLGSSVASMYF.

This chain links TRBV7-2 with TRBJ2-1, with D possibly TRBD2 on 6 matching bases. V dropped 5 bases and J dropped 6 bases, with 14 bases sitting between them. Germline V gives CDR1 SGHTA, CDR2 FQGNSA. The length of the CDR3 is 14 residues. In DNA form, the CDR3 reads TGTGCCAGCAGCCGACTAGTTTGGCTCAATGAGCAGTTCTTC. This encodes CASSRLVWLNEQFF.

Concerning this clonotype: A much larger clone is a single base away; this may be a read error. The CDR3 here is CASSPDHEQYF. The DNA of the CDR3 is TGTGCCAGCTCACCCGACCATGAGCAGTACTTC. The rearrangement links TRBV18 to TRBJ2-7; D remains unclear. CDR3 length: 11 residues. Germline lookup yields CDR1 KGHSH and CDR2 LQKENI. Deletions cut 3 bases from V and 7 bases from J, with 7 bases between.

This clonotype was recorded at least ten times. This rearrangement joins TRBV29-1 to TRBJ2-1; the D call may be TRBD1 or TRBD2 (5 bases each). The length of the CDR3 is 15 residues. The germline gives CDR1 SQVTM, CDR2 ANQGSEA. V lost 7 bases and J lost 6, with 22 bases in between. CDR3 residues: CSARVADITLNEQFF. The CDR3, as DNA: TGCAGCGCGAGGGTTGCGGACATCACCCTCAATGAGCAGTTCTTC.

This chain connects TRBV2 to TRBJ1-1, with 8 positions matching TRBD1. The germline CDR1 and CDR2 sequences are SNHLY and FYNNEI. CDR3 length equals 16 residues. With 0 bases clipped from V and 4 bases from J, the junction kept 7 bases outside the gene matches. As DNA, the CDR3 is TGTGCCAGCAGTGAAGCGGCTCAGGGGGCTATCACTGAAGCTTTCTTT. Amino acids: CASSEAAQGAITEAFF.

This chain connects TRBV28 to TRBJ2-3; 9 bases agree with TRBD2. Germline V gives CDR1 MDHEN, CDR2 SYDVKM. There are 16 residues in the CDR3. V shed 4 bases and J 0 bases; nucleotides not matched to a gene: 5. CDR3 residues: CASSWLAGPSTDTQYF. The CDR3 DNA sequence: TGTGCCAGCAGTTGGCTAGCGGGGCCTAGCACAGATACGCAGTATTTT.

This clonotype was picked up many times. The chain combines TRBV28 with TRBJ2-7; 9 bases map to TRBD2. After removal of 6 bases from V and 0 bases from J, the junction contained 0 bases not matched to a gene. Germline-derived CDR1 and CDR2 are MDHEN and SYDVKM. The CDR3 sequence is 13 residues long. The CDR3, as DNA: TGTGCCAGCAGGACTAGCGGCTCCTACGAGCAGTACTTC. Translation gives CASRTSGSYEQYF.

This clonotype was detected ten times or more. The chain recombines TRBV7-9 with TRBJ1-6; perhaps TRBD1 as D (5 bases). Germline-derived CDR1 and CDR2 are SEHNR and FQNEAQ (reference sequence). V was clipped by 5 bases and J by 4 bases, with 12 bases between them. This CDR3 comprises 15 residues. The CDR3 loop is CASSARDVYNSPLHF. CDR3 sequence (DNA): TGTGCCAGCAGCGCCCGGGACGTATATAATTCACCCCTCCACTTT.

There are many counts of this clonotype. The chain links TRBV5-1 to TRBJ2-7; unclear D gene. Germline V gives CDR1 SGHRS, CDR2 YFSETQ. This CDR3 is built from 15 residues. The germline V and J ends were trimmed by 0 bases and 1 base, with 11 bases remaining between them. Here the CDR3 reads CASSLEGLPSYEQYF. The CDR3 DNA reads TGCGCCAGCAGCTTGGAAGGTCTGCCGTCCTACGAGCAGTACTTC.

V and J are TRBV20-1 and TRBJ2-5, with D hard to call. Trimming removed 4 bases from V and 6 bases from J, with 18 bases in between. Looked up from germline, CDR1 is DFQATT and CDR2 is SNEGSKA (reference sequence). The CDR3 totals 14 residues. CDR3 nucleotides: TGCAGTGCTAATCCCCCCGGCATCGCGAAGACCCAGTACTTC. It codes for CSANPPGIAKTQYF.

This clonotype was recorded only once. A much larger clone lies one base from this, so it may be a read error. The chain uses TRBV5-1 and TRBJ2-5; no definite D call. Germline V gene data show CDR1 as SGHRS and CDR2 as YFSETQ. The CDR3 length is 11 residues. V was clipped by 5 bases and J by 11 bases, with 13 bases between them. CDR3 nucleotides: TGCGCCAGCAGGCAGTACAATGAGCAGTACTTC. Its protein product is CASRQYNEQYF.

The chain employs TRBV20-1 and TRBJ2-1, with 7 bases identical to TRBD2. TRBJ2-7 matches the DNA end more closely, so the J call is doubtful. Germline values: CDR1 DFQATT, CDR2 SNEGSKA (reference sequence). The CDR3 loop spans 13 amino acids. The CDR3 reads CSALSGVYNEQYF. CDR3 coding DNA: TGCAGTGCTCTCAGCGGGGTCTACAATGAGCAGTACTTC.

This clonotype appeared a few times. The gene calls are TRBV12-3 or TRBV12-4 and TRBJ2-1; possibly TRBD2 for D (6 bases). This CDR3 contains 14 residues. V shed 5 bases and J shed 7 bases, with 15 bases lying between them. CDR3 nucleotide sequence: TGTGCCAGCAGTCCCACGGGACTGGGAAATGAGCAGTTCTTC. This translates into CASSPTGLGNEQFF.

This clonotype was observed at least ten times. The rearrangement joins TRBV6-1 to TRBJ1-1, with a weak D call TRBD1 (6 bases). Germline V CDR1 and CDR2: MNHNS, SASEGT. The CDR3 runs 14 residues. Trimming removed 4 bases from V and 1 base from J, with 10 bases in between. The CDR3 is CASSVGHSNTEAFF. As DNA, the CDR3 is TGTGCCAGCAGTGTGGGACATTCGAACACTGAAGCTTTCTTT.

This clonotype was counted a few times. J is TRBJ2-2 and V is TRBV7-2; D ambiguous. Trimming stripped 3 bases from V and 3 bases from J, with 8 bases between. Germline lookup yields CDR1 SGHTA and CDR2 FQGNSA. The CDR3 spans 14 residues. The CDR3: CASSLWIDTGELFF. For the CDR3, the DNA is TGTGCCAGCAGCTTGTGGATAGACACCGGGGAGCTGTTTTTT.

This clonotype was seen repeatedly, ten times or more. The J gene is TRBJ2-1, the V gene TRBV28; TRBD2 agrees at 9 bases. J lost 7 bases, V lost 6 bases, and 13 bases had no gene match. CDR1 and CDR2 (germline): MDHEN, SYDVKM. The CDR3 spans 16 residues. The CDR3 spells CASSGLFSGGGNEQFF. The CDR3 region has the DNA TGTGCCAGCAGCGGACTGTTTAGCGGGGGAGGAAATGAGCAGTTCTTC.

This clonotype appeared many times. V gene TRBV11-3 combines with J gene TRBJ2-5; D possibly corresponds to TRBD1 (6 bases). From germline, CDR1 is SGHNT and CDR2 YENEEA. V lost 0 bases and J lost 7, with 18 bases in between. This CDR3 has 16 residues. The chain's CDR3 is CASSLDKGVWFWTQYF. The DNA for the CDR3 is TGTGCCAGCAGCTTAGATAAGGGGGTCTGGTTCTGGACCCAGTACTTC.

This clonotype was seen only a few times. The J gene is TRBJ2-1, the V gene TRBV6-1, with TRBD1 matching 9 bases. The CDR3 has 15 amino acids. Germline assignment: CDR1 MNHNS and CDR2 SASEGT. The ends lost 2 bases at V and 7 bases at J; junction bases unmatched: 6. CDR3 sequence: CASSERDREGNEQFF. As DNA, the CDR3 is TGTGCCAGCAGTGAAAGGGACAGGGAAGGGAATGAGCAGTTCTTC.

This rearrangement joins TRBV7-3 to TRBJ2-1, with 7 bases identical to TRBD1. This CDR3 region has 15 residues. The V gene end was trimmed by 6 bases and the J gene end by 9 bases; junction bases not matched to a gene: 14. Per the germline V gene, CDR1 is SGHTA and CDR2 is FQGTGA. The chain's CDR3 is CASSQTRGRSSEQFF. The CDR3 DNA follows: TGTGCCAGCAGTCAAACAAGGGGGCGCTCCAGTGAGCAGTTCTTC.

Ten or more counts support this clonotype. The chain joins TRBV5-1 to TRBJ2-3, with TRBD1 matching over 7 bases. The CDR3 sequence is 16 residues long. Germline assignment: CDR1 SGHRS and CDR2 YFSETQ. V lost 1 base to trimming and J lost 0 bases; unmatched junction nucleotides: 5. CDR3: CASSLSLGQSTDTQYF. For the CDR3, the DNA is TGCGCCAGCAGCTTGAGCCTGGGACAGAGCACAGATACGCAGTATTTT.

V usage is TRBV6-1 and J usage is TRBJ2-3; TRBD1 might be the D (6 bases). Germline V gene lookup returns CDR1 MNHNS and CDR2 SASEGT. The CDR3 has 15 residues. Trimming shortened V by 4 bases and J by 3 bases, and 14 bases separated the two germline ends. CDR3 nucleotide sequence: TGTGCCAGCAGTGGAAAAGGGGGACGAACAGATACGCAGTATTTT. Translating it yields CASSGKGGRTDTQYF.

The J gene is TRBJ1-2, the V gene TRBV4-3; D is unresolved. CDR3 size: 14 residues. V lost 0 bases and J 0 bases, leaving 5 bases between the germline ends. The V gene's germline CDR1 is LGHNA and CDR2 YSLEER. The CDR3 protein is CASSQDPANYGYTF. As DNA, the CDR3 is TGCGCCAGCAGCCAAGATCCAGCTAACTATGGCTACACCTTC.

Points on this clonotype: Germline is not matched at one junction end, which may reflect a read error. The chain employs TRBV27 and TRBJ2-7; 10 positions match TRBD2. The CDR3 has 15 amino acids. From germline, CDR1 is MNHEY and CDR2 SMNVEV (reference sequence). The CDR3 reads CARSLRLAGSYEQYF. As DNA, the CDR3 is TGTGCCAGAAGTTTAAGACTAGCGGGCTCCTACGAGCAGTACTTC.

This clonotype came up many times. CDR3 nucleotides: TGCAGCGGACGGGACAGGTCGTACCAAGAGACCCAGTACTTC. Encoded protein: CSGRDRSYQETQYF. The rearrangement uses TRBV29-1 and TRBJ2-5; 8 positions match TRBD1. Germline CDR1 and CDR2: SQVTM and ANQGSEA. The CDR3 length is 14 residues. V dropped 7 bases and J dropped 0; count of bases not matched to a gene: 7.

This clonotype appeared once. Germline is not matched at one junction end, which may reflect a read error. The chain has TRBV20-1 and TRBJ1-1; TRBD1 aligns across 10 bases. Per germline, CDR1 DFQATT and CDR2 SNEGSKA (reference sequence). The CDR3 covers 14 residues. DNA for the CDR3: TGCAGTGCTAGATCCCAGACAGGGGGCACTGAAACTTTCTTT. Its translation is CSARSQTGGTETFF.

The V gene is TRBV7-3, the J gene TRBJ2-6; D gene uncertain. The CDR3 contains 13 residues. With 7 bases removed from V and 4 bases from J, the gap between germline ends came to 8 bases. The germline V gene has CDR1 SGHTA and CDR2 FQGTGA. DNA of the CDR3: TGTGCCAGCACCCGAGACGGGGCCAACGTCCTGACTTTC. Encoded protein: CASTRDGANVLTF.

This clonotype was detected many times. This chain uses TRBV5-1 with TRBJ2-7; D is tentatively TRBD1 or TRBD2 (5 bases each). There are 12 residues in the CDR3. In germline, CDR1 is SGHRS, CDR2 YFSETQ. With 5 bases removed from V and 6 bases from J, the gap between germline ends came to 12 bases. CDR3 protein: CASSSGTAEQYF. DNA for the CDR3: TGCGCCAGCAGTTCCGGGACCGCCGAGCAGTACTTC.

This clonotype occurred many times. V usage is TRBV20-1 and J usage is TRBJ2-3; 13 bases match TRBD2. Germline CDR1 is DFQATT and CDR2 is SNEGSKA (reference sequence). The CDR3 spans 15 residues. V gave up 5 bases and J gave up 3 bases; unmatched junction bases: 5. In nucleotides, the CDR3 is TGCAGTGCTCGATTGACTAGCGGGAGGACAGATACGCAGTATTTT. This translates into CSARLTSGRTDTQYF.

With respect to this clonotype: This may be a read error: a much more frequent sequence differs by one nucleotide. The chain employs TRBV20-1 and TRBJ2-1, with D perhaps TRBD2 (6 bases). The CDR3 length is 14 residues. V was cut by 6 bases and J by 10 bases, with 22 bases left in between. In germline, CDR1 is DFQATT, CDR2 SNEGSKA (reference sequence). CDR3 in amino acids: CSATPVGGSYEQFF. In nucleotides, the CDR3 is TGCAGTGCCACCCCGGTGGGAGGCTCCTACGAGCAGTTCTTC.